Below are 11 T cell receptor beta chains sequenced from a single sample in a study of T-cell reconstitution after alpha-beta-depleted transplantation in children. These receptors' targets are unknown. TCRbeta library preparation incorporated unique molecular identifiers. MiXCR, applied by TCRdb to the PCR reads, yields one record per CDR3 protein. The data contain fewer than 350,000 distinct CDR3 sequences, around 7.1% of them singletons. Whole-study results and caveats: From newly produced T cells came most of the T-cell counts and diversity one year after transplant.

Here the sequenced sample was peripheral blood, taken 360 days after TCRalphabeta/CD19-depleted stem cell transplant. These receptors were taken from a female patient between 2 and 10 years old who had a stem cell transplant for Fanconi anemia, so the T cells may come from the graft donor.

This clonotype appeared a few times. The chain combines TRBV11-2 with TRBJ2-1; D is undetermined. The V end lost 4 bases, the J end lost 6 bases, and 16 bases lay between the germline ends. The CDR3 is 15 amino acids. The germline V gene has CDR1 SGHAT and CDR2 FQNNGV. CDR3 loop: CASSSRPEIGNEQFF. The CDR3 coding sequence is TGTGCCAGCAGCTCCCGGCCGGAGATCGGCAATGAGCAGTTCTTC.

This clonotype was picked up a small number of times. CDR3 residues: CASSLGGRSNTEAFF. Here the CDR3 DNA reads TGTGCCAGCAGCTTAGGGGGACGGTCGAACACTGAAGCTTTCTTT. The V call is TRBV7-2, the J call TRBJ1-1; possible D gene TRBD1, 5 bases. CDR3 size: 15 residues. The germline CDR1 and CDR2 sequences are SGHTA and FQGNSA. V was cut by 1 base and J by 1 base, with 10 bases left in between.

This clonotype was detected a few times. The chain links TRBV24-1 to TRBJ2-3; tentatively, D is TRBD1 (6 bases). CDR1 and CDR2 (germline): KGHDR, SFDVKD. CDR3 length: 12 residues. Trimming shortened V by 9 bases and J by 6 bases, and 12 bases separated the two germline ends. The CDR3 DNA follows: TGTGCCACCGGGGGCGAGGCCGATACGCAGTATTTT. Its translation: CATGGEADTQYF.

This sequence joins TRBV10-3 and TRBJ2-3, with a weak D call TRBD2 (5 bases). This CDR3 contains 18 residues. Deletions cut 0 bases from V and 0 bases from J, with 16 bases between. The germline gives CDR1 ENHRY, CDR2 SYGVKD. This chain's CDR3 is CAISESMSGESSTDTQYF. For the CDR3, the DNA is TGTGCCATCAGTGAGTCGATGAGCGGTGAATCTAGCACAGATACGCAGTATTTT.

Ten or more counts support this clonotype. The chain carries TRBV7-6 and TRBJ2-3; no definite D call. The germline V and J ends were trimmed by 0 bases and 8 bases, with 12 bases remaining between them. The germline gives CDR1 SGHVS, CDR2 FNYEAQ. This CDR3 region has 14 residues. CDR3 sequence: CASSLALGPVTQYF. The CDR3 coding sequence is TGTGCCAGCAGCTTAGCTTTAGGGCCCGTTACGCAGTATTTT. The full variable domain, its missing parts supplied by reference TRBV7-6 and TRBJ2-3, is GAGVSQSPRYKVTKRGQDVALRCDPISGHVSLYWYRQALGQGPEFLTYFNYEAQQDKSGLPNDRFSAERPEGSISTLTIQRTEQRDSAMYRCASSLALGPVTQYFGPGTRLTVL.

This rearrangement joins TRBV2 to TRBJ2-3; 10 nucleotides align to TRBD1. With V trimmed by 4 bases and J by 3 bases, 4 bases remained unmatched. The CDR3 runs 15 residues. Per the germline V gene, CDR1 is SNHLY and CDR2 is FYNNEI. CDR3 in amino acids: CASSGDRGATDTQYF. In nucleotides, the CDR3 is TGTGCCAGCAGTGGGGACAGGGGCGCGACAGATACGCAGTATTTT.

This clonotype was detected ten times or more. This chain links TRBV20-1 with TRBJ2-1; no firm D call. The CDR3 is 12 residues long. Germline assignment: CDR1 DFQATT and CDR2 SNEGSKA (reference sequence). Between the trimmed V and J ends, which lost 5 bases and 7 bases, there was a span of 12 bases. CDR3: CSARRGRNEQFF. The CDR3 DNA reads TGCAGTGCTCGGCGAGGTAGGAATGAGCAGTTCTTC.

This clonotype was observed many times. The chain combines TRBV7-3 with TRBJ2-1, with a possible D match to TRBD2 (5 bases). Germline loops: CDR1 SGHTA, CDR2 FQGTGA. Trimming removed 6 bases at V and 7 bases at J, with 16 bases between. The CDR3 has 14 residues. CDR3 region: CASSPRHSENEQFF. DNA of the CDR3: TGTGCCAGCAGTCCCAGGCATAGCGAGAATGAGCAGTTCTTC.

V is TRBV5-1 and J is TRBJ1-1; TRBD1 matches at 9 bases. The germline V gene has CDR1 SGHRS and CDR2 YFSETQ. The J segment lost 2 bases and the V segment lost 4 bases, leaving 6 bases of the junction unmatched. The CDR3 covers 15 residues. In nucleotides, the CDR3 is TGCGCCAGCAGCCCCGGGACAGGGATTAACACTGAAGCTTTCTTT. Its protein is CASSPGTGINTEAFF.

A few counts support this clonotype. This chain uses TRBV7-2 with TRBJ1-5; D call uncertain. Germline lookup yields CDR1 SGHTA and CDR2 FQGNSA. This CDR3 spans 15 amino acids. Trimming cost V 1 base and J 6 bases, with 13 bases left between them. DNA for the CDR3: TGTGCCAGCAGCTTAGAATTGGTTCTGGGTCAGCCCCAGCATTTT. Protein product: CASSLELVLGQPQHF.

DNA for the CDR3: TGTGCCAGCAGCCGAAACCGGGACAGGGGTTTCTCTCTCCTCTACGAGCAGTACTTC. This gives the protein CASSRNRDRGFSLLYEQYF. The chain uses TRBV13 and TRBJ2-7, with TRBD1 identical over 10 bases. V lost 5 bases, J lost 3 bases, and 19 bases stayed unmatched. Germline CDR1 PRHDT, CDR2 FYEKMQ (reference sequence). The CDR3 has 19 residues.